This TCR beta chain was retrieved from a study of T cell repertoires in cytomegalovirus infection. Study background: Selection of CMV epitopes for the study included recently identified HLA-C-restricted and well-studied HLA-B-restricted ones. Shared public TCR beta signatures pointed to both CMV infection and a matching HLA type.

The study's findings and limits: In two of eight donors, the top clonotype was HLA-C-restricted CMV-specific. Totalled public TCR beta family frequency picked out people who carried CMV plus the relevant HLA.

In TCRdb, the reads were re-called with MiXCR into one record per CDR3 protein. The table shows roughly 920,000 distinct CDR3 sequences, with 30% to 40% occurring only once. A few counts support this clonotype. Its antigen is still unknown. The sequenced sample was cultured CD8+ T cells from PBMCs, obtained from culture after CMV antigen stimulation. This sequence was found in a human donor in good health (CMV status not recorded). Some clones in this sample may be carry-over from other donors' samples.

CDR3 residues: CATLAGEINEQFF. The CDR3 DNA sequence: TGTGCCACCTTGGCGGGGGAGATTAATGAGCAGTTCTTC. The chain employs TRBV7-9 and TRBJ2-1; TRBD2 agrees at 7 bases. J gave up 7 bases and V 10 bases, and 10 bases lay outside the gene matches. Germline CDR1 and CDR2: SEHNR and FQNEAQ (reference sequence). The CDR3 has 13 amino acids.